These 32 T cell receptor beta chains originate from one sample sequenced in a study of cytomegalovirus exposure and HLA in healthy donors. Some clones are missing from TCRdb's copy, which holds only in-frame ones; the method was immunoSEQ multiplex PCR. Altogether some 120,000 clones are present, roughly 84% being singletons, with the ten largest covering about 2%. Input material: PBMCs. The receptor source for this set is a woman aged 25-40 years in good health and CMV-seronegative.

V usage is TRBV4-1 and J usage is TRBJ1-2, with 9 bases identical to TRBD1. In germline, CDR1 is MGHRA, CDR2 YSYEKL. The CDR3 length is 15 residues. With 2 bases clipped from V and 5 bases from J, the junction kept 6 bases outside the gene matches. CDR3 DNA: TGCGCCAGCAGCCAAAGGGACAGGGACGGATATGGCTACACCTTC. This translates into CASSQRDRDGYGYTF.

This chain links TRBV2 with TRBJ2-5; 10 bases fit TRBD2. The CDR3 has 15 amino acids. The germline CDR1 and CDR2 sequences are SNHLY and FYNNEI. The V and J ends lost 6 bases and 5 bases, in that order; junction bases with no gene match: 9. The CDR3 loop reads CASRPRTSGGETQYF. CDR3 nucleotides: TGTGCCAGCAGGCCCCGGACTAGCGGCGGCGAGACCCAGTACTTC.

The chain employs TRBV7-8 and TRBJ1-5, with a tentative D call TRBD1 (5 bases). The CDR3 consists of 15 residues. The germline CDR1 and CDR2 sequences are SGHVS and FQNEAQ. The ends were cut back, 1 base at V and 4 bases at J, with 11 bases in the middle. The CDR3 loop reads CASSLDGHRNQPQHF. The DNA for the CDR3 is TGTGCCAGCAGCTTAGACGGACACCGGAATCAGCCCCAGCATTTT.

V is TRBV9 and J is TRBJ2-5; D uncertain. The CDR3 consists of 13 residues. The germline CDR1 and CDR2 sequences are SGDLS and YYNGEE. Trimming shortened V by 0 bases and J by 5 bases, and 8 bases separated the two germline ends. Here the CDR3 DNA reads TGTGCCAGCAGCGTAGGGCCCGGGGAGACCCAGTACTTC. Translating it yields CASSVGPGETQYF.

The V and J genes are TRBV2 and TRBJ1-4, with D possibly being TRBD1 (6 bases). V gave up 1 base and J gave up 8 bases, with 17 bases separating them. Per germline, CDR1 SNHLY and CDR2 FYNNEI. The CDR3 is made up of 16 amino acids. Here the CDR3 reads CASSEDPGGRGEKLFF. CDR3 DNA: TGTGCCAGCAGTGAAGATCCCGGGGGGCGCGGGGAAAAACTGTTTTTT.

The chain couples TRBV7-2 to TRBJ1-4; D gene uncertain. Trimming took 0 bases from V and 10 from J, leaving 6 bases between them. This CDR3 comprises 12 residues. Germline values: CDR1 SGHTA, CDR2 FQGNSA. CDR3 in DNA: TGTGCCAGCAGCTTAGCAGGGAGAAAACTGTTTTTT. Translated, it gives CASSLAGRKLFF.

This clone was found once. The V call is TRBV18, the J call TRBJ2-3, with 9 bases aligning to TRBD1. V dropped 6 bases and J dropped 6; count of bases not matched to a gene: 13. The CDR3 is 16 residues long. The germline gives CDR1 KGHSH, CDR2 LQKENI. The CDR3 here is CASSRTGTGSFDTQYF. The CDR3 nucleotides read TGTGCCAGCTCGCGTACGGGGACAGGGTCCTTTGATACGCAGTATTTT.

This clone was observed a single time. The gene calls are TRBV9 and TRBJ2-3; D is unclear. Germline V gene lookup returns CDR1 SGDLS and CDR2 YYNGEE. With 0 bases removed from V and 1 base from J, the gap between germline ends came to 9 bases. The CDR3 has 15 residues. The chain's CDR3 is CASSVAPGGTDTQYF. The CDR3, as DNA: TGTGCCAGCAGCGTAGCACCGGGTGGCACAGATACGCAGTATTTT.

The chain has TRBV5-4 and TRBJ2-5; 14 bases fit TRBD2. The germline V gene encodes CDR1 SGHNT and CDR2 YYREEE (reference sequence). V lost 3 bases, J lost 1 base, and 2 bases stayed unmatched. The CDR3 sequence is 16 residues long. CDR3 in amino acids: CASSSGTSGGQETQYF. DNA for the CDR3: TGTGCCAGCAGCTCTGGGACTAGCGGGGGCCAAGAGACCCAGTACTTC.

The gene calls are TRBV13 and TRBJ2-3, with 7 positions matching TRBD1. V dropped 4 bases and J dropped 9; count of bases not matched to a gene: 10. Germline V CDR1 and CDR2: PRHDT, FYEKMQ (reference sequence). The CDR3 contains 14 residues. The CDR3 is CASSSPGGEGTQYF. The CDR3, as DNA: TGTGCCAGCAGCTCACCAGGGGGAGAGGGGACGCAGTATTTT.

The chain combines TRBV5-1 with TRBJ2-5; a possible D gene is TRBD2 (6 bases). Germline CDR1 and CDR2: SGHRS and YFSETQ. The V gene lost 4 bases and the J gene lost 0 bases, with 10 bases spanning the gap. The CDR3 runs to 14 residues. CDR3 amino acids: CASSAGTNQETQYF. The CDR3 region has the DNA TGCGCCAGCAGCGCGGGGACCAACCAAGAGACCCAGTACTTC.

This sequence joins TRBV6-1 and TRBJ1-5; 7 bases fit TRBD1. This CDR3 is built from 16 residues. Germline loops: CDR1 MNHNS, CDR2 SASEGT. V was pared by 2 bases and J by 2 bases, with 6 bases of the junction left unmatched. CDR3 DNA sequence: TGTGCCAGCAGTGAATTGGCAGGGGGTCGCAATCAGCCCCAGCATTTT. This sequence encodes CASSELAGGRNQPQHF.

The rearrangement joins TRBV7-9 to TRBJ2-7; TRBD2 agrees at 8 bases. Trimming removed 6 bases from V and 5 bases from J; junction bases left unmatched: 6. Germline loops: CDR1 SEHNR, CDR2 FQNEAQ (reference sequence). The CDR3 has 13 amino acids. The CDR3 coding sequence is TGTGCCAGCAGTTCCCTGGGACTAGACGAGCAGTACTTC. Translating it yields CASSSLGLDEQYF. The variable domain in full, with the rest retrieved from reference TRBV7-9 and TRBJ2-7, is DTGVSQNPRHKITKRGQNVTFRCDPISEHNRLYWYRQTLGQGPEFLTYFQNEAQLEKSRLLSDRFSAERPKGSFSTLEIQRTEQGDSAMYLCASSSLGLDEQYFGPGTRLTVT.

The CDR3 loop is CASSLGPGGYEQYF. The DNA of the CDR3 is TGTGCCAGCAGCTTGGGTCCAGGGGGCTACGAGCAGTACTTC. The rearrangement uses TRBV5-5 and TRBJ2-7, with 7 bases fitting TRBD1. CDR1 SGHKS and CDR2 YYEKEE come from the germline V gene (reference sequence). Losses at the gene ends were 0 bases for V and 3 bases for J; bases not matched to a gene: 3. The CDR3 runs to 14 residues.

The gene calls are TRBV30 and TRBJ1-6; 7 nucleotides line up with TRBD1. This CDR3 has 12 residues. The J segment lost 10 bases and the V segment lost 2 bases, leaving 2 bases of the junction unmatched. Per the germline V gene, CDR1 is GTSNPN and CDR2 is SVGIG (reference sequence). The CDR3 DNA sequence: TGTGCCTGGAGTTACAGGGGATCACCCCTCCACTTT. Residues: CAWSYRGSPLHF.

The rearrangement links TRBV6-5 to TRBJ2-2, with no clear D. The ends were cut back, 6 bases at V and 6 bases at J, with 14 bases in the middle. CDR3 length: 14 amino acids. Germline CDR1 reads MNHEY; CDR2 reads SVGAGI. CDR3 protein: CASRGHERPGELFF. In DNA form, the CDR3 reads TGTGCCAGCAGGGGCCACGAACGGCCCGGGGAGCTGTTTTTT.

The chain joins TRBV10-3 to TRBJ2-7; no clear D gene. The CDR3 has 13 residues. Deletions cut 2 bases from V and 0 bases from J, with 5 bases between. Germline CDR1 reads ENHRY; CDR2 reads SYGVKD. CDR3 sequence: CAISERSSYEQYF. DNA of the CDR3: TGTGCCATCAGTGAGCGGAGCTCCTACGAGCAGTACTTC.

This clone appeared once. The V call is TRBV5-6, the J call TRBJ2-3; D gene uncertain. Looked up from germline, CDR1 is SGHDT and CDR2 is YYEEEE. The CDR3 has 16 amino acids. Trimming left V 4 bases short and J 0 bases short, with 15 bases between. CDR3 sequence (DNA): TGTGCCAGCAGCCCAGCGTCCGTTACTAGCACAGATACGCAGTATTTT. Its translation is CASSPASVTSTDTQYF. Together with reference TRBV5-6 and TRBJ2-3, the CDR3 gives the full variable domain: DAGVTQSPTHLIKTRGQQVTLRCSPKSGHDTVSWYQQALGQGPQFIFQYYEEEERQRGNFPDRFSGHQFPNYSSELNVNALLLGDSALYLCASSPASVTSTDTQYFGPGTRLTVL.

This chain joins TRBV30 and TRBJ1-2; D gene ambiguous. The germline gives CDR1 GTSNPN, CDR2 SVGIG (reference sequence). CDR3 size: 12 residues. V was clipped by 7 bases and J by 4 bases, with 13 bases between them. The CDR3, as DNA: TGTGCCTCCGGAGCCATCGGCTATGGCTACACCTTC. Its translation: CASGAIGYGYTF. The full variable domain, its missing parts supplied by reference TRBV30 and TRBJ1-2, is SQTIHQWPATLVQPVGSPLSLECTVEGTSNPNLYWYRQAAGRGLQLLFYSVGIGQISSEVPQNLSASRPQDRQFILSSKKLLLSDSGFYLCASGAIGYGYTFGSGTRLTVV.

The genes are TRBV2 and TRBJ1-2; possible D gene TRBD1, 6 bases. V lost 5 bases and J lost 5, with 12 bases in between. Looked up from germline, CDR1 is SNHLY and CDR2 is FYNNEI. The CDR3 sequence is 13 residues long. CDR3 protein: CASSRTDAYGYTF. CDR3 in DNA: TGTGCCAGCAGTCGGACAGACGCATATGGCTACACCTTC.

This rearrangement joins TRBV6-4 to TRBJ1-1; no reliable D call. V was pared by 3 bases and J by 1 base, with 12 bases between. Germline loops: CDR1 MRHNA, CDR2 SNTAGT. This CDR3 spans 15 amino acids. The CDR3 is CASSESPEGNTEAFF. In DNA form, the CDR3 reads TGTGCCAGCAGTGAATCGCCGGAGGGGAACACTGAAGCTTTCTTT.

The gene calls are TRBV5-1 and TRBJ2-3, with 11 bases identical to TRBD1. This CDR3 comprises 15 residues. CDR1 SGHRS and CDR2 YFSETQ come from the germline V gene. Unmatched junction bases numbered 3, after V lost 3 bases and J lost 3 bases. In nucleotides, the CDR3 is TGCGCCAGCAGCTACGGGACAGGGGGGACAGATACGCAGTATTTT. Encoded protein: CASSYGTGGTDTQYF.

The chain employs TRBV13 and TRBJ1-6; D gene unclear. Germline V lookup: CDR1 PRHDT, CDR2 FYEKMQ (reference sequence). CDR3 length: 18 residues. The germline V and J ends were trimmed by 0 bases and 4 bases, with 16 bases remaining between them. CDR3 sequence reads: CASSLGRTGFIYNSPLHF. DNA for the CDR3: TGTGCCAGCAGCTTAGGAAGGACGGGGTTTATATATAATTCACCCCTCCACTTT. The full variable domain, with the rest looked up from reference TRBV13 and TRBJ1-6, is AAGVIQSPRHLIKEKRETATLKCYPIPRHDTVYWYQQGPGQDPQFLISFYEKMQSDKGSIPDRFSAQQFSDYHSELNMSSLELGDSALYFCASSLGRTGFIYNSPLHFGNGTRLTVT.

The CDR3 region has the DNA TGTGCCAGCAACCCCAGGACTAGCGGGGACGCAGATACGCAGTATTTT. It translates to CASNPRTSGDADTQYF. The J gene is TRBJ2-3, the V gene TRBV7-9, with 12 bases identical to TRBD2. The germline V gene has CDR1 SEHNR and CDR2 FQNEAQ (reference sequence). The CDR3 runs 16 residues. J lost 4 bases, V lost 7 bases, and 9 bases had no gene match.

This chain links TRBV11-2 with TRBJ1-1, with TRBD1 matching over 12 bases. The CDR3 runs 18 residues. Germline V gene data show CDR1 as SGHAT and CDR2 as FQNNGV. V lost 5 bases and J lost 1; bases outside the gene matches: 11. The CDR3 reads CASSLRGTGGGRNTEAFF. The CDR3 coding sequence is TGTGCCAGCAGCCTCCGGGGGACAGGGGGCGGACGGAACACTGAAGCTTTCTTT.

J is TRBJ2-1 and V is TRBV7-8; maybe TRBD1 (5 bases). This CDR3 is built from 16 residues. Trimming stripped 5 bases from V and 4 bases from J, with 18 bases between. The germline V gene has CDR1 SGHVS and CDR2 FQNEAQ. The CDR3 region is CASSRELSGWYNEQFF. CDR3 DNA: TGTGCCAGCAGCCGCGAGTTGTCAGGGTGGTACAATGAGCAGTTCTTC.

The chain employs TRBV7-2 and TRBJ2-1, with 9 bases matching TRBD2. Per the germline V gene, CDR1 is SGHTA and CDR2 is FQGNSA. The CDR3 has 13 residues. The V and J ends lost 3 bases and 15 bases, in that order; junction bases with no gene match: 9. CDR3 protein: CASSLSGGPAGFF. The CDR3 DNA is TGTGCCAGCAGCTTGAGCGGGGGGCCCGCCGGGTTCTTC.

The gene calls are TRBV14 and TRBJ2-3; a possible D gene is TRBD2 (5 bases). The CDR3 has 12 residues. V was cut by 6 bases and J by 9 bases, with 13 bases left in between. In germline, CDR1 is SGHDN, CDR2 FVKESK. As DNA, the CDR3 is TGTGCCAGCAGGGTAGCGCGTGGGACGCAGTATTTT. It translates to CASRVARGTQYF.

The genes are TRBV18 and TRBJ1-5, with D possibly being TRBD1 (6 bases). CDR1 is KGHSH and CDR2 is LQKENI in the germline V gene. Trimming stripped 2 bases from V and 4 bases from J, with 9 bases between. The CDR3 consists of 14 residues. Here the CDR3 reads CASSPVQGNQPQHF. Written as DNA, the CDR3 is TGTGCCAGCTCACCAGTACAGGGTAATCAGCCCCAGCATTTT. Drawing the rest from reference TRBV18 and TRBJ1-5, the complete variable domain is NAGVMQNPRHLVRRRGQEARLRCSPMKGHSHVYWYRQLPEEGLKFMVYLQKENIIDESGMPKERFSAEFPKEGPSILRIQQVVRGDSAAYFCASSPVQGNQPQHFGDGTRLSIL.

This chain joins TRBV2 and TRBJ1-2, with D maybe TRBD1 (6 bases). Germline CDR1 is SNHLY and CDR2 is FYNNEI. The CDR3 length is 15 residues. Trimming removed 6 bases at V and 3 bases at J, with 17 bases between. CDR3 residues: CASRMATGTYYGYTF. CDR3 nucleotide sequence: TGTGCCAGCAGGATGGCGACAGGAACCTACTATGGCTACACCTTC. Filled out from reference TRBV2 and TRBJ1-2, the complete variable domain reads EPEVTQTPSHQVTQMGQEVILRCVPISNHLYFYWYRQILGQKVEFLVSFYNNEISEKSEIFDDQFSVERPDGSNFTLKIRSTKLEDSAMYFCASRMATGTYYGYTFGSGTRLTVV.

The rearrangement links TRBV5-4 to TRBJ1-1; D gene ambiguous. The germline V gene has CDR1 SGHNT and CDR2 YYREEE (reference sequence). The CDR3 spans 12 residues. Trimming took 5 bases from V and 6 from J, leaving 11 bases between them. The CDR3 spells CASRFGGAEAFF. The DNA for the CDR3 is TGTGCCAGCAGGTTTGGCGGGGCTGAAGCTTTCTTT. The whole variable domain, filled in from reference TRBV5-4 and TRBJ1-1, reads ETGVTQSPTHLIKTRGQQVTLRCSSQSGHNTVSWYQQALGQGPQFIFQYYREEENGRGNFPPRFSGLQFPNYSSELNVNALELDDSALYLCASRFGGAEAFFGQGTRLTVV.

This chain links TRBV7-6 with TRBJ2-7; 7 bases align to TRBD1. The V gene's germline CDR1 is SGHVS and CDR2 FNYEAQ. Losses at the gene ends were 5 bases for V and 5 bases for J; bases not matched to a gene: 9. CDR3 length equals 14 residues. The CDR3 nucleotides are TGTGCCAGCAGCGCGACAGGGACCGGCAACGAGCAGTACTTC. Its translation is CASSATGTGNEQYF.